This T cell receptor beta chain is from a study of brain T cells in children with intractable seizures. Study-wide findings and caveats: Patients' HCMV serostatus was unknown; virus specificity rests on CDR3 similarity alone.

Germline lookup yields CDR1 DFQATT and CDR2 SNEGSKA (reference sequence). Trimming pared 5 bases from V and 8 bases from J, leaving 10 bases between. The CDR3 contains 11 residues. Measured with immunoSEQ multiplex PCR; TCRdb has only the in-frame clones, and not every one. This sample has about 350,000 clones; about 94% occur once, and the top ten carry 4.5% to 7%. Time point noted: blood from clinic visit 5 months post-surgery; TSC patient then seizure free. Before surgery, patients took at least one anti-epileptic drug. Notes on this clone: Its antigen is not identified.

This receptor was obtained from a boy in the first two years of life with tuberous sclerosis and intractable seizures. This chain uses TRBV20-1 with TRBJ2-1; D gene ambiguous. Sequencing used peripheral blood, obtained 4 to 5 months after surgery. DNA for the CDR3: TGCAGTGCTGTCCGGTCGCATGAGCAGTTCTTC. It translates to CSAVRSHEQFF.